This T cell receptor beta chain was captured in a study of blood T cell repertoires in COVID-19. This CDR3 has 13 amino acids. Deletions cut 6 bases from V and 4 bases from J, with 12 bases between. CDR1 is MNHEY, CDR2 SVGAGI, per germline. In the study's own analysis: The assay estimated nucleated cells by amplifying reference gene primers. The protocol was immunoSEQ multiplex PCR, while the TCRdb copy is restricted to in-frame clones and leaves out a portion. The V and J calls and clone size were taken over from that table, and D and trimming were inferred from the DNA. The table has around 200,000 clones, about 85% seen once. Recovered status applied to Cohort 3 donors who had two consecutive negative PCRs. It also applied to those with clearance or with symptom resolution.

The TCR sequence derives from a man aged 40-50 years who had recovered from COVID-19. Sequenced: PBMCs or T cells enriched from blood (not recorded which). J is TRBJ1-2 and V is TRBV6-5; no clear D. CDR3 DNA: TGTGCCAGCAGAACAGACCATGGCTATGGCTACACCTTC. Protein product: CASRTDHGYGYTF.